This is a list of T cell receptor beta chains from one sample in a study of cytomegalovirus exposure and HLA in healthy donors. Profiling relied on immunoSEQ multiplex PCR, and the TCRdb table lists in-frame clones only, not all of them. The sample includes around 140,000 clones, 75% to 80% of them seen just once. Sequencing was performed on PBMCs. The receptors shown here come from a male donor in good health and CMV-seronegative. CDR3s include the opening cysteine and the closing phenylalanine or tryptophan. Each record gives: clone size, J gene, V gene, D gene, CDR3 DNA, CDR3 protein. A D gene is named only where the DNA matches it firmly. Some rows mark clone size as missing; the rest say once, few, many or name a class of expanded clone.

clone size: NA; J gene: TRBJ2-3; V gene: TRBV2; D gene: NA; CDR3 DNA: TGTGCCAGCAGTGTAGGGGGCACAGATACGCAGTATTTT; CDR3 protein: CASSVGGTDTQYF
clone size: NA; J gene: TRBJ2-2; V gene: TRBV25-1; D gene: NA; CDR3 DNA: TGTGCCAGCAGTCCCAGGGGGGACGGGGAGCTGTTTTTT; CDR3 protein: CASSPRGDGELFF
clone size: NA; J gene: TRBJ2-3; V gene: TRBV9; D gene: TRBD2; CDR3 DNA: TGTGCCAGCAGCGTAAGGGAGGGTAGCACAGATACGCAGTATTTT; CDR3 protein: CASSVREGSTDTQYF
clone size: NA; J gene: TRBJ2-3; V gene: TRBV4-2; D gene: TRBD2; CDR3 DNA: TGTGCCAGCAGCCCGCGAGCCAGCGGGGGGATCTTTGCAGATACGCAGTATTTT; CDR3 protein: CASSPRASGGIFADTQYF
clone size: NA; J gene: TRBJ1-1; V gene: TRBV19; D gene: NA; CDR3 DNA: TGTGCCAGTAGTACAGGTCTGTGGACTGAAGCTTTCTTT; CDR3 protein: CASSTGLWTEAFF
clone size: NA; J gene: TRBJ2-3; V gene: TRBV6-4; D gene: NA; CDR3 DNA: TGTGCCAGCAGTGAAACAGGGAGCACAGATACGCAGTATTTT; CDR3 protein: CASSETGSTDTQYF
clone size: NA; J gene: TRBJ2-1; V gene: TRBV18; D gene: NA; CDR3 DNA: TGTGCCAGCTCACCGCCCCTCGGGACTTCATCTCGGGACAATGAGCAGTTCTTC; CDR3 protein: CASSPPLGTSSRDNEQFF
clone size: NA; J gene: TRBJ1-5; V gene: TRBV7-2; D gene: NA; CDR3 DNA: TGTGCCAGCAGCTTTCCAGGTCAGCCCCAGCATTTT; CDR3 protein: CASSFPGQPQHF
clone size: few; J gene: TRBJ2-7; V gene: TRBV6-1; D gene: NA; CDR3 DNA: TGTGCCAGCAGTGCGGGGGTCTACGAGCAGTACTTC; CDR3 protein: CASSAGVYEQYF
clone size: NA; J gene: TRBJ1-5; V gene: TRBV30; D gene: NA; CDR3 DNA: TGTGCCTGGAGTCCAACATGGGGGGGGGACAATCAGCCCCAGCATTTT; CDR3 protein: CAWSPTWGGDNQPQHF
clone size: NA; J gene: TRBJ2-7; V gene: TRBV5-8; D gene: TRBD1; CDR3 DNA: TGTGCCAGCAGCCCCGGTACCGGACAGGGGTCCTACGAGCAGTACTTC; CDR3 protein: CASSPGTGQGSYEQYF
clone size: NA; J gene: TRBJ1-1; V gene: TRBV6-1; D gene: NA; CDR3 DNA: TGTGCCAGCAGGGCGGGACTCTCGAACACTGAAGCTTTCTTT; CDR3 protein: CASRAGLSNTEAFF
clone size: NA; J gene: TRBJ1-3; V gene: TRBV9; D gene: NA; CDR3 DNA: TGTGCCAGCAGAGCCGCAGGGTCGGGAAACACCATATATTTT; CDR3 protein: CASRAAGSGNTIYF
clone size: few; J gene: TRBJ1-1; V gene: TRBV6-6; D gene: NA; CDR3 DNA: TGTGCCAGCAGAACTCCTAACACTGAAGCTTTCTTT; CDR3 protein: CASRTPNTEAFF
clone size: NA; J gene: TRBJ1-1; V gene: TRBV30; D gene: NA; CDR3 DNA: TGTGCCTGGAGGGACAGTGGGACTGAAGCTTTCTTT; CDR3 protein: CAWRDSGTEAFF
clone size: once; J gene: TRBJ1-2; V gene: TRBV19; D gene: NA; CDR3 DNA: TGTGCCAGTAGTATAGTGGCCACGGGGAACTATGGCTACACCTTC; CDR3 protein: CASSIVATGNYGYTF
clone size: NA; J gene: TRBJ2-3; V gene: TRBV6-4; D gene: NA; CDR3 DNA: TGTGCCAGCAGCTCGGGACTGGAAACAGATACGCAGTATTTT; CDR3 protein: CASSSGLETDTQYF
clone size: NA; J gene: TRBJ1-5; V gene: TRBV19; D gene: NA; CDR3 DNA: TGTGCCAGTACGCGGGGCAGCAATCAGCCCCAGCATTTT; CDR3 protein: CASTRGSNQPQHF
clone size: NA; J gene: TRBJ1-5; V gene: TRBV15; D gene: NA; CDR3 DNA: TGTGCCACCAGCAGAGACGACAAGCCCCAGCATTTT; CDR3 protein: CATSRDDKPQHF
clone size: NA; J gene: TRBJ2-5; V gene: TRBV4-1; D gene: NA; CDR3 DNA: TGCGCCAGCAGCCAAGAAGAAGGGTCTTTGGTCGGGGGGCCTACGTACTTC; CDR3 protein: CASSQEEGSLVGGPTYF
clone size: NA; J gene: TRBJ2-7; V gene: TRBV13; D gene: TRBD1; CDR3 DNA: TGTGCCAGCAGCCCTTCGGGACAGTGGCTCCGCGAGCAGTACTTC; CDR3 protein: CASSPSGQWLREQYF
clone size: NA; J gene: TRBJ1-1; V gene: TRBV10-3; D gene: NA; CDR3 DNA: TGTGCCATCAGTGAAGGGGATCCTGAAGCTTTCTTT; CDR3 protein: CAISEGDPEAFF
clone size: NA; J gene: TRBJ2-1; V gene: TRBV7-9; D gene: TRBD2; CDR3 DNA: TGTGCCAGCAGCCCGACTAGCGGGGACTACAATGAGCAGTTCTTC; CDR3 protein: CASSPTSGDYNEQFF
clone size: few; J gene: TRBJ2-7; V gene: TRBV30; D gene: NA; CDR3 DNA: TGTGCCTGGAGTGTACCCGGGACTGTGTCCTACGAGCAGTACTTC; CDR3 protein: CAWSVPGTVSYEQYF
clone size: few; J gene: TRBJ2-4; V gene: TRBV6-1; D gene: NA; CDR3 DNA: TGTGCCAGCACCACCGAGACAGGCATTCAGTACTTC; CDR3 protein: CASTTETGIQYF
clone size: NA; J gene: TRBJ1-2; V gene: TRBV4-3; D gene: NA; CDR3 DNA: TGCGCCAGCAGCCAAGATCATAGGAGGGGAAGGGGCACTAACTATGGCTACACCTTC; CDR3 protein: CASSQDHRRGRGTNYGYTF
clone size: NA; J gene: TRBJ1-1; V gene: TRBV19; D gene: NA; CDR3 DNA: TGTGCCAGTAGTACCGGGGGGGCCGGCCTGAACACTGAAGCTTTCTTT; CDR3 protein: CASSTGGAGLNTEAFF
clone size: NA; J gene: TRBJ2-1; V gene: TRBV9; D gene: TRBD2; CDR3 DNA: TGTGCCAGCAGCGACAACCGGGCTAGCGGGGATTACAATGAGCAGTTCTTC; CDR3 protein: CASSDNRASGDYNEQFF
clone size: NA; J gene: TRBJ1-3; V gene: TRBV11-2; D gene: NA; CDR3 DNA: TGTGCCAGCAGCCCTTGGACAGTCAGCTCTGGAAACACCATATATTTT; CDR3 protein: CASSPWTVSSGNTIYF
clone size: NA; J gene: TRBJ1-1; V gene: TRBV5-1; D gene: NA; CDR3 DNA: TGCGCCAGCAGCTTGGTATTGAACACTGAAGCTTTCTTT; CDR3 protein: CASSLVLNTEAFF
clone size: NA; J gene: TRBJ2-5; V gene: TRBV12-5; D gene: TRBD2; CDR3 DNA: TGTGCTAGTGGTGTCTTCGGGGGGGGTCAGTACTTC; CDR3 protein: CASGVFGGGQYF
clone size: few; J gene: TRBJ2-3; V gene: TRBV27; D gene: NA; CDR3 DNA: TGTGCCAGCAGTTTCTCGGAGGGAGGTACGCAGTATTTT; CDR3 protein: CASSFSEGGTQYF
clone size: NA; J gene: TRBJ2-7; V gene: TRBV7-9; D gene: TRBD2; CDR3 DNA: TGTGCCAGCAGCCTCGGCGGGGGGTACGAGCAGTACTTC; CDR3 protein: CASSLGGGYEQYF
clone size: few; J gene: TRBJ2-2; V gene: TRBV4-3; D gene: NA; CDR3 DNA: TGCGCCAGCAGCCAAGATCAGGCGGGTGGGAACACCGGGGAGCTGTTTTTT; CDR3 protein: CASSQDQAGGNTGELFF
clone size: few; J gene: TRBJ2-3; V gene: TRBV29-1; D gene: TRBD1; CDR3 DNA: TGCAGCTTCAAAGGGACAGGGCAGAGCACAGATACGCAGTATTTT; CDR3 protein: CSFKGTGQSTDTQYF
clone size: NA; J gene: TRBJ1-3; V gene: TRBV5-1; D gene: NA; CDR3 DNA: TGCGCCAGCAGCGGGCATGACCCTACCTCTGGAAACACCATATATTTT; CDR3 protein: CASSGHDPTSGNTIYF
clone size: NA; J gene: TRBJ1-5; V gene: TRBV30; D gene: NA; CDR3 DNA: TGTGCCTGGAGTGTATGGCAGGGGAGTCAGCCCCAGCATTTT; CDR3 protein: CAWSVWQGSQPQHF
clone size: NA; J gene: TRBJ1-1; V gene: TRBV5-6; D gene: TRBD1; CDR3 DNA: TGTGCCAGCACCCAAGGACAGGTGGGCACTGAAGCTTTCTTT; CDR3 protein: CASTQGQVGTEAFF
clone size: NA; J gene: TRBJ2-2; V gene: TRBV5-8; D gene: TRBD1; CDR3 DNA: TGTGCCAGCAGCTTGGGGGGACAGTCCCTCGGCACCGGGGAGCTGTTTTTT; CDR3 protein: CASSLGGQSLGTGELFF
clone size: NA; J gene: TRBJ1-1; V gene: TRBV7-2; D gene: NA; CDR3 DNA: TGTGCCAGCAGCTTATATCCGGGGGGCCTTAACACTGAAGCTTTCTTT; CDR3 protein: CASSLYPGGLNTEAFF
clone size: NA; J gene: TRBJ1-3; V gene: TRBV2; D gene: NA; CDR3 DNA: TGTGCCAGCAGTGAACAGGCTGGAAACACCATATATTTT; CDR3 protein: CASSEQAGNTIYF
clone size: NA; J gene: TRBJ2-7; V gene: TRBV7-9; D gene: NA; CDR3 DNA: TGTGCCAGCAGCTTAGACAGGGCACCCTACGAGCAGTACTTC; CDR3 protein: CASSLDRAPYEQYF
clone size: NA; J gene: TRBJ2-5; V gene: TRBV4-3; D gene: NA; CDR3 DNA: TGCGCCAGCAGCCAAGATGCGGCGGCGAGGGAGACCCAGTACTTC; CDR3 protein: CASSQDAAARETQYF
clone size: NA; J gene: TRBJ2-7; V gene: TRBV30; D gene: NA; CDR3 DNA: TGTGCCTGGAGTATTCACAGTACCTACGAGCAGTACTTC; CDR3 protein: CAWSIHSTYEQYF
clone size: NA; J gene: TRBJ2-7; V gene: TRBV2; D gene: TRBD1; CDR3 DNA: TGTGCCAGCAGGCGGACAGGCGGCTCCTACGAGCAGTACTTC; CDR3 protein: CASRRTGGSYEQYF
clone size: NA; J gene: TRBJ1-4; V gene: TRBV6-5; D gene: NA; CDR3 DNA: TGTGCCAGCAGATGGAGGTATTCAACTAATGAAAAACTGTTTTTT; CDR3 protein: CASRWRYSTNEKLFF
clone size: NA; J gene: TRBJ1-4; V gene: TRBV7-9; D gene: TRBD1; CDR3 DNA: TGTTCCAGCAGCATGGGACAGGGGGCGACTAATGAAAAACTGTTTTTT; CDR3 protein: CSSSMGQGATNEKLFF